The 25 T cell receptor beta chains in this list originate from one sample, sequenced in a study of blood T cells in healthy people across ages. A second PCR, run for about 7 to 11 cycles, used a sample-barcoded 5' primer plus a J-beta primer mix. Each CDR3 protein is one row after TCRdb ran MiXCR on the 5' RACE reads. The sample shows about 670,000 distinct CDR3 sequences, around 41% of them seen only once. The sequenced sample consisted of blood. The receptor set was obtained from an elderly man in good health.

About this clonotype: This likely comes from a read error, as the CDR3 has no conserved phenylalanine or tryptophan at its end. The J gene is TRBJ1-1, the V gene TRBV3-1; D gene ambiguous. Germline CDR1 and CDR2: LGHDT and YNNKEL (reference sequence). Trimming left V 4 bases short and J 4 bases short, with 16 bases between. This CDR3 has 15 amino acids. CDR3: CASSPKLWQSTEAFS. DNA for the CDR3: TGTGCCAGCAGCCCAAAGCTCTGGCAGAGCACTGAAGCTTTCTCT.

The V call is TRBV25-1, the J call TRBJ2-1; TRBD2 is a possible D gene (6 bases). The ends were cut back, 4 bases at V and 7 bases at J, with 8 bases in the middle. This CDR3 has 12 residues. CDR1 is MGHDK, CDR2 SYGVNS, per germline. The CDR3 spells CASSVGGNEQFF. In DNA, the CDR3 is TGTGCCAGCAGTGTCGGGGGAAATGAGCAGTTCTTC.

In its sample, this clonotype was seen a few times. The rearrangement links TRBV6-6 to TRBJ1-2, with unresolved D. The V end was cut by 2 bases, the J end by 8 bases, with 24 bases between. The CDR3 loop spans 17 amino acids. Germline V lookup: CDR1 MNHNY, CDR2 SVGAGI (reference sequence). DNA of the CDR3: TGTGCCAGCAGTTACGGGGTTTATCTACCTCAAAGGGAAGGCTACACCTTC. This codes for CASSYGVYLPQREGYTF.

This clonotype appeared many times. The chain has TRBV5-1 and TRBJ2-5, with D perhaps matching TRBD1 (6 bases). The CDR3 sequence is 14 residues long. The V and J ends lost 4 bases and 2 bases respectively, with 12 bases between them. The V gene's germline CDR1 is SGHRS and CDR2 YFSETQ. CDR3 bases: TGCGCCAGCAGCGGAGGACAGATTCAAGAGACCCAGTACTTC. Protein product: CASSGGQIQETQYF. The complete variable domain, with remaining parts taken from reference TRBV5-1 and TRBJ2-5, reads KAGVTQTPRYLIKTRGQQVTLSCSPISGHRSVSWYQQTPGQGLQFLFEYFSETQRNKGNFPGRFSGRQFSNSRSEMNVSTLELGDSALYLCASSGGQIQETQYFGPGTRLLVL.

This clonotype appeared many times. The rearrangement joins TRBV25-1 to TRBJ1-6; maybe TRBD1 (6 bases). The germline V gene has CDR1 MGHDK and CDR2 SYGVNS. The CDR3 totals 17 residues. Trimming removed 3 bases from V and 4 bases from J, with 16 bases in between. The CDR3 loop is CASSDPQGRGYNSPLHF. Here the CDR3 DNA reads TGTGCCAGCAGTGACCCACAGGGAAGAGGGTATAATTCACCCCTCCACTTT.

J is TRBJ1-2 and V is TRBV20-1; D is unclear. The germline gives CDR1 DFQATT, CDR2 SNEGSKA (reference sequence). The CDR3 is 12 amino acids. The V end was cut by 3 bases, the J end by 0 bases, with 5 bases between. This CDR3 reads CSASRTNYGYTF. The DNA of the CDR3 is TGCAGTGCTAGCAGGACTAACTATGGCTACACCTTC.

The chain combines TRBV7-2 with TRBJ1-1; D is perhaps TRBD1 (6 bases). CDR1 SGHTA and CDR2 FQGNSA come from the germline V gene. The CDR3 is 15 residues long. The V gene lost 5 bases and the J gene lost 5 bases, with 18 bases spanning the gap. CDR3 sequence: CASSTQGMSWTEAFF. The CDR3 DNA is TGTGCCAGCAGCACACAGGGTATGTCATGGACTGAAGCTTTCTTT.

Concerning this clonotype: At one end, the junction sequence differs from germline, possibly due to a read error. The V call is TRBV3-1, the J call TRBJ1-2; 9 bases fit TRBD1. The germline CDR1 and CDR2 sequences are LGHDT and YNNKEL (reference sequence). This CDR3 has 17 amino acids. The CDR3 DNA reads as TGTACCAGCAGCCCAGGACAGGGGAGGAACCCTAACTATGGCTACACCTTC. Protein sequence: CTSSPGQGRNPNYGYTF. Full variable domain (rest looked up from reference TRBV3-1 and TRBJ1-2): DTAVSQTPKYLVTQMGNDKSIKCEQNLGHDTMYWYKQDSKKFLKIMFSYNNKELIINETVPNRFSPKSPDKAHLNLHINSLELGDSAVYFCTSSPGQGRNPNYGYTFGSGTRLTVV.

The chain uses TRBV7-2 and TRBJ1-1, with D possibly being TRBD1 (6 bases). V lost 2 bases, J lost 6 bases, and 16 bases lay in between. CDR1 SGHTA and CDR2 FQGNSA come from the germline V gene. This CDR3 spans 15 amino acids. CDR3 bases: TGTGCCAGCAGCTTATTACAGGGAGGTGGTTCTGAAGCTTTCTTT. Its protein product is CASSLLQGGGSEAFF. The entire variable domain, with the rest obtained from reference TRBV7-2 and TRBJ1-1, is as follows: GAGVSQSPSNKVTEKGKDVELRCDPISGHTALYWYRQSLGQGLEFLIYFQGNSAPDKSGLPSDRFSAERTGGSVSTLTIQRTQQEDSAVYLCASSLLQGGGSEAFFGQGTRLTVV.

This chain links TRBV7-9 with TRBJ2-3; D is uncertain. The CDR3 has 14 amino acids. Trimming shortened V by 1 base and J by 1 base, and 6 bases separated the two germline ends. Germline values: CDR1 SEHNR, CDR2 FQNEAQ (reference sequence). CDR3 coding DNA: TGTGCCAGCAGCTTAGAGCAGGGCACAGATACGCAGTATTTT. Translating gives CASSLEQGTDTQYF.

The chain recombines TRBV28 with TRBJ2-2, with 8 positions matching TRBD2. Germline-derived CDR1 and CDR2 are MDHEN and SYDVKM. This CDR3 is 16 amino acids long. The V and J ends lost 4 bases and 1 base, in that order; junction bases with no gene match: 5. CDR3 in DNA: TGTGCCAGCAGTTCGGGTAGCGGGGTGAACACCGGGGAGCTGTTTTTT. Its translation is CASSSGSGVNTGELFF. Together with reference TRBV28 and TRBJ2-2, the CDR3 gives the full variable domain: DVKVTQSSRYLVKRTGEKVFLECVQDMDHENMFWYRQDPGLGLRLIYFSYDVKMKEKGDIPEGYSVSREKKERFSLILESASTNQTSMYLCASSSGSGVNTGELFFGEGSRLTVL.

This clonotype was counted many times. The chain carries TRBV29-1 and TRBJ2-7, with TRBD1 matching over 11 bases. The CDR3 contains 14 residues. Germline V gene lookup returns CDR1 SQVTM and CDR2 ANQGSEA. J gave up 4 bases and V 1 base, and 3 bases lay outside the gene matches. Here the CDR3 DNA reads TGCAGCGTTGAAGGGACAGGGGGCAGATACGAGCAGTACTTC. Translated: CSVEGTGGRYEQYF.

There are many counts of this clonotype. V is TRBV6-2 or TRBV6-3 and J is TRBJ2-5; 9 bases align to TRBD1. This CDR3 is 14 amino acids long. The V and J ends lost 5 bases and 2 bases, in that order; junction bases with no gene match: 3. Per the germline V gene, CDR1 is MNHEY and CDR2 is SVGEGT. Here the CDR3 reads CASSQGTGQETQYF. Here the CDR3 DNA reads TGTGCCAGCAGTCAAGGGACAGGGCAAGAGACCCAGTACTTC.

In its sample, this clonotype was seen a few times. This chain links TRBV29-1 with TRBJ2-2, with 7 bases matching TRBD1. This CDR3 contains 14 residues. V trimming: 2 bases; J trimming: 7 bases; junction bases outside the gene matches: 7. Germline-derived CDR1 and CDR2 are SQVTM and ANQGSEA. In DNA, the CDR3 is TGCAGCGTTGAATTTGGGACAGTCAACGGGGAGCTGTTTTTT. This translates into CSVEFGTVNGELFF.

The chain couples TRBV6-6 to TRBJ2-4; D unresolved. The CDR3 has 13 amino acids. Trimming stripped 2 bases from V and 7 bases from J, with 9 bases between. Germline V lookup: CDR1 MNHNY, CDR2 SVGAGI (reference sequence). The DNA of the CDR3 is TGTGCCAGCAGTTACATGGGCGTTAACATTCAGTACTTC. Translated, it gives CASSYMGVNIQYF.

The J gene is TRBJ2-7, the V gene TRBV24-1, with D perhaps TRBD2 (6 bases). Trimming removed 2 bases from V and 7 bases from J, with 20 bases in between. The CDR3 is made up of 16 amino acids. From germline, CDR1 is KGHDR and CDR2 SFDVKD. CDR3 DNA: TGTGCCACCAGTGATTGGGGCGGGATAGCCAACAATGAGCAGTACTTC. It translates to CATSDWGGIANNEQYF.

The chain uses TRBV27 and TRBJ2-3; 9 nucleotides line up with TRBD1. V lost 1 base, J lost 1 base, and 6 bases stayed unmatched. Per the germline V gene, CDR1 is MNHEY and CDR2 is SMNVEV (reference sequence). This CDR3 spans 17 amino acids. Written as DNA, the CDR3 is TGTGCCAGCAGTTTATGGGGACAGGGCATGGGCACAGATACGCAGTATTTT. Translating gives CASSLWGQGMGTDTQYF.

The gene calls are TRBV7-2 and TRBJ2-3, with D tentatively TRBD1 (6 bases). This CDR3 has 18 residues. The germline CDR1 and CDR2 sequences are SGHTA and FQGNSA. V lost 7 bases to trimming and J lost 4 bases, with 27 bases between them. In DNA, the CDR3 is TGTGCCAGCATCCGTGCCCCACCGGGGTGGGGGCGGGCAGATACGCAGTATTTT. Its translation is CASIRAPPGWGRADTQYF.

This clonotype was seen only a few times. The rearrangement joins TRBV5-5 to TRBJ1-5; 7 bases line up with TRBD1. Losses at the gene ends were 0 bases for V and 3 bases for J; bases not matched to a gene: 3. The CDR3 loop spans 15 amino acids. Germline loops: CDR1 SGHKS, CDR2 YYEKEE (reference sequence). The CDR3 DNA sequence: TGTGCCAGCAGCTTGGCAGGGGGAAACAATCAGCCCCAGCATTTT. This codes for CASSLAGGNNQPQHF.

This chain uses TRBV20-1 with TRBJ2-7, with TRBD1 matching over 7 bases. After removal of 4 bases from V and 0 bases from J, the junction contained 12 bases not matched to a gene. CDR1 and CDR2 from the germline V gene are DFQATT and SNEGSKA (reference sequence). This CDR3 contains 16 residues. The CDR3 here is CSAKRDSRLSSYEQYF. Written as DNA, the CDR3 is TGCAGTGCTAAACGGGACAGCCGCCTGAGCTCCTACGAGCAGTACTTC.

There are many counts of this clonotype. The chain is built from TRBV27 and TRBJ2-7, with 7 bases that match TRBD1. This CDR3 contains 16 residues. V was pared by 2 bases and J by 0 bases, with 7 bases of the junction left unmatched. Germline-derived CDR1 and CDR2 are MNHEY and SMNVEV (reference sequence). The CDR3 coding sequence is TGTGCCAGCAGTTTAAACACAGGGGACCTCTCCTACGAGCAGTACTTC. It yields the protein CASSLNTGDLSYEQYF.

This clonotype has only a few counts. The chain couples TRBV7-9 to TRBJ2-7, with unresolved D. V was pared by 1 base and J by 2 bases, with 6 bases between. The CDR3 has 13 amino acids. Germline lookup yields CDR1 SEHNR and CDR2 FQNEAQ (reference sequence). As DNA, the CDR3 is TGTGCCAGCAGCTTAGATGAGGCCTACGAGCAGTACTTC. Amino acid sequence: CASSLDEAYEQYF.

The sample holds one count of this clonotype. The rearrangement joins TRBV5-5 to TRBJ2-2, with a weak D call TRBD1 (6 bases). Trimming shortened V by 2 bases and J by 4 bases, and 15 bases separated the two germline ends. Looked up from germline, CDR1 is SGHKS and CDR2 is YYEKEE (reference sequence). The CDR3 loop spans 16 amino acids. DNA of the CDR3: TGTGCCAGCAGCTTCGACAGGAGAAGGTTCACCGGGGAGCTGTTTTTT. Amino acids: CASSFDRRRFTGELFF.

The V call is TRBV4-2, the J call TRBJ2-7, with TRBD2 matching 7 bases. Germline-derived CDR1 and CDR2 are LGHNA and YNFKEQ. The V gene end was trimmed by 4 bases and the J gene end by 2 bases; junction bases not matched to a gene: 11. This CDR3 is built from 16 residues. Written as DNA, the CDR3 is TGTGCCAGCAGCCGGGACGGGAGCGGGACGGCCTACGAGCAGTACTTC. Translation: CASSRDGSGTAYEQYF.

This clonotype has a handful of counts. DNA for the CDR3: TGCAGTGCTAGATGGTCAGCGGCCGAGACCCAGTACTTC. This gives the protein CSARWSAAETQYF. The V call is TRBV20-1, the J call TRBJ2-5; perhaps TRBD2 as D (5 bases). The germline V and J ends were trimmed by 2 bases and 5 bases, with 12 bases remaining between them. Germline loops: CDR1 DFQATT, CDR2 SNEGSKA (reference sequence). This CDR3 comprises 13 residues.